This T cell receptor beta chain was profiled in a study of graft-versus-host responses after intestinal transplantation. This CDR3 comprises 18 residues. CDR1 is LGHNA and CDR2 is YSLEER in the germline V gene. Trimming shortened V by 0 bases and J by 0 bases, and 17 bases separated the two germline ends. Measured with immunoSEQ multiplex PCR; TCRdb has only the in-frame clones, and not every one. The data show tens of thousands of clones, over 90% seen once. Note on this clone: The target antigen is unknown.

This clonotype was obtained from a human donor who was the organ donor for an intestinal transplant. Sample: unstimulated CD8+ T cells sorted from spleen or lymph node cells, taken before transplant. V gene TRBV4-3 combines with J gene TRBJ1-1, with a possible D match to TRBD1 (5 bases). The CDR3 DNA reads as TGCGCCAGCAGCCAAGATGCGGGGGGATCGGGGTTGAACACTGAAGCTTTCTTT. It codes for CASSQDAGGSGLNTEAFF.